This passage covers 16 T cell receptor beta chains from one sample sequenced in a study of T-cell memory formation after mild COVID-19. TCRdb reprocessed the 5' RACE reads with MiXCR, giving one entry per CDR3 protein. Seen here are 250,000 to 300,000 distinct CDR3 sequences, around 16% observed once, and the top ten hold 22%. The sequencing input was PBMCs or a T cell subset sorted from them (not recorded which). Receptor source: a man younger than 35 who had mild COVID-19 (a few samples of this study predate the infection). Cell type and time point are not known.

This clonotype was found once. The genes are TRBV2 and TRBJ2-5, with 7 positions matching TRBD1. With 11 bases clipped from V and 9 bases from J, the junction kept 9 bases outside the gene matches. Per the germline V gene, CDR1 is SNHLY and CDR2 is FYNNEI. The CDR3 is made up of 11 amino acids. The CDR3 spells CAGGQPGAQYF. The DNA of the CDR3 is TGTGCCGGGGGACAGCCCGGGGCCCAGTACTTC.

In this sample, this clonotype turned up a few times. The chain employs TRBV15 and TRBJ2-7, with no clear D. CDR1 and CDR2 from the germline V gene are LNHNV and YYDKDF (reference sequence). This CDR3 spans 14 amino acids. V was clipped by 5 bases and J by 2 bases, with 13 bases between them. The DNA of the CDR3 is TGTGCCACCAGCCCCGGAAACAGACCCTACGAGCAGTACGTC. Translation: CATSPGNRPYEQYV.

This clonotype has ten or more counts. This chain links TRBV27 with TRBJ2-4; D uncertain. From germline, CDR1 is MNHEY and CDR2 SMNVEV (reference sequence). V lost 4 bases and J lost 6, with 13 bases in between. The CDR3 has 14 residues. CDR3 residues: CASSSPRAVNIQYF. CDR3 nucleotide sequence: TGTGCCAGCAGTTCCCCCCGGGCCGTAAACATTCAGTACTTC.

The chain combines TRBV7-9 with TRBJ2-3; D is unclear. CDR3 length: 14 residues. Germline V gives CDR1 SEHNR, CDR2 FQNEAQ (reference sequence). V was pared by 5 bases and J by 8 bases, with 17 bases between. CDR3: CASSPVGVMGTQYF. In DNA form, the CDR3 reads TGTGCCAGCAGCCCGGTCGGTGTTATGGGTACGCAGTATTTT.

In DNA, the CDR3 is TGCAGTGCTAGAGGAGGGGGGCAAGAGACCCAGTACTTC. Its protein product is CSARGGGQETQYF. The J gene is TRBJ2-5, the V gene TRBV20-1; D may match TRBD1 or TRBD2 (6 bases each). CDR1 and CDR2 from the germline V gene are DFQATT and SNEGSKA (reference sequence). The V end was cut by 1 base, the J end by 2 bases, with 8 bases between. CDR3 length: 13 amino acids.

This clonotype was detected only a few times. The V and J genes are TRBV5-1 and TRBJ2-1; 9 bases map to TRBD2. The CDR3 has 16 residues. Germline-derived CDR1 and CDR2 are SGHRS and YFSETQ. Germline trimming cut 0 bases from V and 10 bases from J; bases unmatched to any gene: 11. The CDR3 protein is CASSLAGGGAKGEQFF. The CDR3 DNA reads TGCGCCAGCAGCTTGGCTGGCGGGGGGGCCAAAGGCGAGCAGTTCTTC.

At least ten counts were recorded for this clonotype. This may be a read error, as it is one base from a much larger clone. The genes are TRBV6-6 and TRBJ2-3; D is possibly TRBD2 (7 bases). Germline-derived CDR1 and CDR2 are MNHNY and SVGAGI (reference sequence). Trimming removed 2 bases from V and 4 bases from J, with 10 bases in between. The CDR3 runs to 14 residues. The CDR3 DNA reads TGTGCCAGCAGTTACGGGGGGGCCGCAGATACGCAGTATTTT. Translation: CASSYGGAADTQYF.

This clonotype was seen more than once but under ten times. This chain uses TRBV2 with TRBJ1-3; D is unclear. CDR1 is SNHLY and CDR2 is FYNNEI in the germline V gene. V lost 1 base and J lost 4, with 5 bases in between. This CDR3 spans 13 amino acids. CDR3: CASSEEIGNTIYF. The DNA for the CDR3 is TGTGCCAGCAGTGAAGAAATAGGAAACACCATATATTTT.

This clonotype was observed a few times. The V call is TRBV20-1, the J call TRBJ2-3, with D possibly called TRBD1 or TRBD2 (6 bases each). The CDR3 sequence is 14 residues long. Germline CDR1 DFQATT, CDR2 SNEGSKA (reference sequence). V lost 2 bases, J lost 2 bases, and 11 bases lay in between. CDR3: CSARSGGLTDTQYF. The CDR3 coding sequence is TGCAGTGCTAGATCCGGGGGCCTCACAGATACGCAGTATTTT.

This clonotype has ten or more counts. The V call is TRBV10-3, the J call TRBJ2-1, with 10 bases fitting TRBD2. Germline V gives CDR1 ENHRY, CDR2 SYGVKD. V gave up 3 bases and J gave up 10 bases; unmatched junction bases: 12. CDR3 length: 16 residues. The DNA for the CDR3 is TGTGCCATCAGTGAACTCGAGCGGGGGGGCCGACGGGAGCAGTTCTTC. Its translation: CAISELERGGRREQFF.

This clonotype was detected only a few times. The gene calls are TRBV11-3 and TRBJ2-1, with unresolved D. CDR3 size: 12 residues. Germline values: CDR1 SGHNT, CDR2 YENEEA. Between the trimmed V and J ends, which lost 3 bases and 10 bases, there was a span of 10 bases. CDR3: CASSFATSEQFF. CDR3 sequence (DNA): TGTGCCAGCAGCTTCGCCACGAGCGAGCAGTTCTTC.

This clonotype has only a few counts. The chain employs TRBV18 and TRBJ1-1, with 11 bases aligning to TRBD1. In germline, CDR1 is KGHSH, CDR2 LQKENI. The CDR3 is 16 amino acids. V gave up 4 bases and J gave up 5 bases; unmatched junction bases: 9. The CDR3 nucleotides are TGTGCCAGCTCACTACGGGGACAGGGGGATCCGACTGAAGCTTTCTTT. Protein product: CASSLRGQGDPTEAFF.

This clonotype was recorded many times. The chain joins TRBV7-3 to TRBJ1-1, with D maybe TRBD1 (5 bases). The CDR3 length is 15 residues. Germline V gives CDR1 SGHTA, CDR2 FQGTGA. Trimming cost V 2 bases and J 0 bases, with 10 bases left between them. The CDR3 is CASSLQGSMNTEAFF. The CDR3 nucleotides are TGTGCCAGCAGCTTACAGGGCAGCATGAACACTGAAGCTTTCTTT.

This clonotype was recorded a few times. J is TRBJ2-1 and V is TRBV3-1; D is undetermined. Trimming took off 0 bases at V and 9 bases at J, with 12 bases between the two ends. Germline V gene lookup returns CDR1 LGHDT and CDR2 YNNKEL (reference sequence). This CDR3 comprises 14 residues. The DNA for the CDR3 is TGTGCCAGCAGCCAAGATTCTGCCGCTACTGAGCAGTTCTTC. Translated: CASSQDSAATEQFF.

The chain recombines TRBV3-1 with TRBJ2-7, with TRBD1 identical over 10 bases. The CDR3 is 15 amino acids. J was trimmed by 4 bases and V by 3 bases; bases with no gene match: 6. Germline assignment: CDR1 LGHDT and CDR2 YNNKEL (reference sequence). CDR3 DNA: TGTGCCAGCAGCCATACCGCGGGACAGGGGTACGAGCAGTACTTC. Amino acid sequence: CASSHTAGQGYEQYF.

The V gene is TRBV24-1, the J gene TRBJ1-5; D unclear. Germline V gives CDR1 KGHDR, CDR2 SFDVKD. CDR3 size: 13 residues. With 5 bases removed from V and 4 bases from J, the gap between germline ends came to 8 bases. The CDR3 region has the DNA TGTGCCACCAGTGCAATGAGAAATCAGCCCCAGCATTTT. This encodes CATSAMRNQPQHF.